This T cell receptor (beta chain) was recorded in a study of T-cell memory formation after mild COVID-19. Study as a whole: Across donors, TCR clusters were largely donor specific. General study points: From day 15 to 85, contracting clones were balanced between CD4 and CD8, whereas later expanders leaned toward CD4+. Some clones that responded turned up in pre-infection memory, which suggests that cross-reactive memory joined in.

TCR alpha and TCR beta cDNA libraries with sample barcodes and UMIs came from 5'RACE using constant-segment primers. TCRdb passed the 5' RACE reads through MiXCR, listing each CDR3 protein once. The table lists more than 250,000 distinct CDR3 sequences, under 20% of them singletons. Trimming took off 6 bases at V and 8 bases at J, with 20 bases between the two ends. The length of the CDR3 is 16 residues. As concerns this clonotype: The target antigen is unknown.

The chain employs TRBV12-3 or TRBV12-4 and TRBJ1-6; TRBD1 is a possible D gene (5 bases). Sequenced: PBMCs or a T cell subset sorted from them (not recorded which). The TCR originated in a young man who had mild COVID-19 (a few samples of this study predate the infection). Cell type and time point are not known. In DNA, the CDR3 is TGTGCCAGCAGACGTCCTGGGACCCTAGGGTATTCACCCCTCCACTTT. Translating it yields CASRRPGTLGYSPLHF.